A selection of T cell receptor beta chains follows, all from one sample in a study of blood T cells in healthy people across ages. TCRdb passed the 5' RACE reads through MiXCR, listing each CDR3 protein once. This table has around 690,000 distinct CDR3 sequences, 58% appearing once. Material for sequencing was blood. These receptors were taken from a man in his sixties in good health. CDR3s include the opening cysteine and the closing phenylalanine or tryptophan. The order of the fields is CDR3 protein, CDR3 DNA, V gene, J gene, clone size, D gene. A D gene is named only where the DNA matches it firmly. Clone size is not always given. Where it is, it says once, few, many or a class for expanded clones.

CASSQDRQGVRDEQFF,TGTGCCAGCAGCCAAGATAGACAGGGAGTGCGCGATGAGCAGTTCTTC,TRBV3-1,TRBJ2-1,NA,TRBD1
CASSASGISYEQYF,TGTGCCAGCAGTGCCTCGGGAATTTCCTACGAGCAGTACTTC,TRBV2,TRBJ2-7,NA,NA
CASSFGEYQPQHF,TGTGCCAGCAGCTTTGGCGAGTATCAGCCCCAGCATTTT,TRBV7-9,TRBJ1-5,NA,NA
CASRDRGGQPQHF,TGTGCCAGCAGGGACAGGGGCGGCCAGCCCCAGCATTTT,TRBV27,TRBJ1-5,NA,TRBD1
CASSLVPAAYEQYF,TGCGCCAGCAGCTTGGTTCCGGCTGCCTACGAGCAGTACTTC,TRBV5-1,TRBJ2-7,NA,NA
CASNPGRNNSPLHF,TGTGCCAGCAACCCCGGGAGGAATAATTCACCCCTCCACTTT,TRBV7-9,TRBJ1-6,NA,NA
CASSIVGTGGHNEQFF,TGTGCCAGCAGTATAGTAGGGACAGGCGGTCACAATGAGCAGTTCTTC,TRBV28,TRBJ2-1,NA,TRBD1
CSARDAGDGEQFF,TGCAGTGCTAGGGATGCAGGGGACGGTGAGCAGTTCTTC,TRBV20-1,TRBJ2-1,NA,NA
CASSRSGNSYEQYF,TGTGCCAGCTCACGGAGCGGAAACTCCTACGAGCAGTACTTC,TRBV18,TRBJ2-7,NA,NA
CASSLRTSRNIQYF,TGTGCCAGCAGTTTAAGGACTAGCCGAAACATTCAGTACTTC,TRBV12-3/TRBV12-4,TRBJ2-4,few,TRBD2
CASSLSTGFVDGYTF,TGTGCCAGCAGTTTATCGACAGGGTTTGTCGATGGCTACACCTTC,TRBV27,TRBJ1-2,NA,TRBD1
CASSSQGGKETQYF,TGTGCCAGCAGCTCACAGGGGGGGAAAGAGACCCAGTACTTC,TRBV7-2,TRBJ2-5,NA,NA
CASSHGREKDTQYF,TGTGCCAGCAGCCACGGACGGGAGAAGGATACGCAGTATTTT,TRBV5-5,TRBJ2-3,NA,NA
CASRKTRNTEAFF,TGTGCCAGCAGAAAAACCAGGAACACTGAAGCTTTCTTT,TRBV7-9,TRBJ1-1,NA,NA
CASSYSDSRSSYEQYF,TGTGCCAGCAGTTACTCCGACAGCCGATCCTCCTACGAGCAGTACTTC,TRBV6-2/TRBV6-3,TRBJ2-7,NA,NA
CSVGTREQGTQYF,TGCAGCGTTGGGACAAGGGAGCAAGGGACCCAGTACTTC,TRBV29-1,TRBJ2-5,NA,NA
CASSPTGNKNIQYF,TGTGCCAGCTCACCGACAGGGAATAAAAACATTCAGTACTTC,TRBV18,TRBJ2-4,NA,TRBD1
CASSFLAGPNTGELFF,TGTGCCAGCAGTTTCCTAGCGGGGCCGAACACCGGGGAGCTGTTTTTT,TRBV6-2/TRBV6-3,TRBJ2-2,once,TRBD2
CASSQDLASGGDNEQFF,TGTGCCAGCAGCCAAGATCTAGCGAGCGGGGGGGACAATGAGCAGTTCTTC,TRBV3-1,TRBJ2-1,NA,TRBD2
CSARSPTGDTQYF,TGCAGTGCTAGATCTCCGACGGGAGATACGCAGTATTTT,TRBV20-1,TRBJ2-3,NA,NA
CGAKGTGSQETQYF,TGCGGTGCTAAGGGGACAGGGTCCCAAGAGACCCAGTACTTC,TRBV20-1,TRBJ2-5,NA,TRBD1
CSASIGDYSSSYNSPLHF,TGCAGTGCTAGTATCGGGGACTATTCCAGCTCCTATAATTCACCCCTCCACTTT,TRBV20-1,TRBJ1-6,few,NA
CASSPIAGATDTQYF,TGTGCCAGCAGCCCAATAGCGGGGGCCACAGATACGCAGTATTTT,TRBV11-2,TRBJ2-3,NA,TRBD2
CSATITVREAFF,TGCAGTGCCACTATTACGGTCCGGGAAGCTTTCTTT,TRBV20-1,TRBJ1-1,few,NA
CASSLSRGNEQFF,TGTGCCAGCAGCTTGAGTAGGGGGAATGAGCAGTTCTTC,TRBV11-2,TRBJ2-1,NA,NA
CASSNYNEQFF,TGTGCCAGCAGCAACTACAATGAGCAGTTCTTC,TRBV3-1,TRBJ2-1,many,NA
CASSSRGFPHGYTF,TGTGCCAGCAGTTCCAGGGGGTTCCCCCATGGCTACACCTTC,TRBV27,TRBJ1-2,NA,TRBD1
CASSLGQIPEAFF,TGTGCCAGCAGTCTAGGGCAGATTCCCGAAGCTTTCTTT,TRBV12-3/TRBV12-4,TRBJ1-1,once,NA
CATTGGDKNIQYF,TGTGCCACGACGGGTGGGGACAAAAACATTCAGTACTTC,TRBV10-3,TRBJ2-4,NA,NA
CASSLALGLGNIQYF,TGTGCCAGCAGTTTAGCGCTCGGGTTAGGAAACATTCAGTACTTC,TRBV12-3/TRBV12-4,TRBJ2-4,few,NA
CASSARGGYTF,TGTGCCAGCAGCGCCCGAGGTGGCTACACCTTC,TRBV3-1,TRBJ1-2,NA,NA
CASSFGTGGAGTQYF,TGTGCCAGCAGTTTCGGGACAGGGGGCGCCGGGACCCAGTACTTC,TRBV12-3/TRBV12-4,TRBJ2-5,NA,TRBD1
CASSSQGALAEAFF,TGTGCCAGCAGTTCGCAGGGGGCTTTAGCTGAAGCTTTCTTT,TRBV7-2,TRBJ1-1,many,TRBD1
CASSNQGASYEQYF,TGTGCCAGCTCCAATCAGGGGGCCTCCTACGAGCAGTACTTC,TRBV18,TRBJ2-7,NA,TRBD1
CASRDRENEQFF,TGCGCCAGCAGGGACAGGGAGAATGAGCAGTTCTTC,TRBV10-2,TRBJ2-1,NA,TRBD1
CASSATGTGGPIYEQYF,TGTGCCAGCAGCGCCACCGGAACGGGGGGGCCGATATACGAGCAGTACTTC,TRBV9,TRBJ2-7,NA,TRBD2
CASSISGGHSYEQYF,TGTGCCAGCAGCATAAGCGGGGGCCACTCCTACGAGCAGTACTTC,TRBV2,TRBJ2-7,few,TRBD2
CASSSMDSTDTQYF,TGCGCCAGCAGCAGCATGGACAGCACAGATACGCAGTATTTT,TRBV5-1,TRBJ2-3,NA,NA
CASSQPTGTNTGELFF,TGTGCCAGCAGCCAACCTACCGGGACGAACACCGGGGAGCTGTTTTTT,TRBV3-1,TRBJ2-2,NA,NA
CASSLFRASTDTQYF,TGTGCCAGCAGTTTATTCAGAGCAAGCACAGATACGCAGTATTTT,TRBV12-3/TRBV12-4,TRBJ2-3,once,NA
CASSPDREGLAGGRSEQYF,TGTGCCAGCAGCCCAGATAGGGAAGGACTAGCGGGGGGGCGGTCCGAGCAGTACTTC,TRBV6-1,TRBJ2-7,NA,TRBD2
CASSPPPPAIKEQFF,TGTGCCAGCTCACCACCGCCCCCGGCAATCAAAGAGCAGTTCTTC,TRBV18,TRBJ2-1,NA,NA
CASSLGLAGPDEQYF,TGTGCCAGCAGCTTAGGACTAGCGGGGCCAGACGAGCAGTACTTC,TRBV11-2,TRBJ2-7,NA,TRBD2
CASSDVGKNIQYF,TGTGCCAGCAGTGATGTCGGAAAAAACATTCAGTACTTC,TRBV2,TRBJ2-4,NA,NA
CASSFAGQNSPLHF,TGCGCCAGCAGCTTCGCCGGACAGAATTCACCCCTCCACTTT,TRBV5-1,TRBJ1-6,NA,NA
CASRTTGDQPQHF,TGTGCCAGCAGAACGACGGGAGATCAGCCCCAGCATTTT,TRBV6-1,TRBJ1-5,NA,NA
CASSTQGAGETQYF,TGTGCCAGCAGCACCCAGGGGGCTGGAGAGACCCAGTACTTC,TRBV21-1,TRBJ2-5,NA,NA
CSAASGTGIYEQYF,TGCAGTGCTGCCTCCGGGACAGGGATCTACGAGCAGTACTTC,TRBV20-1,TRBJ2-7,NA,TRBD1
CSALRQIAGGHAGANVLTF,TGCAGTGCTCTCCGACAGATAGCGGGGGGGCACGCTGGGGCCAACGTCCTGACTTTC,TRBV20-1,TRBJ2-6,NA,TRBD2
CASSEVSAPRKYF,TGTGCCAGCAGTGAAGTGTCAGCGCCGCGGAAGTATTTT,TRBV2,TRBJ2-3,NA,NA